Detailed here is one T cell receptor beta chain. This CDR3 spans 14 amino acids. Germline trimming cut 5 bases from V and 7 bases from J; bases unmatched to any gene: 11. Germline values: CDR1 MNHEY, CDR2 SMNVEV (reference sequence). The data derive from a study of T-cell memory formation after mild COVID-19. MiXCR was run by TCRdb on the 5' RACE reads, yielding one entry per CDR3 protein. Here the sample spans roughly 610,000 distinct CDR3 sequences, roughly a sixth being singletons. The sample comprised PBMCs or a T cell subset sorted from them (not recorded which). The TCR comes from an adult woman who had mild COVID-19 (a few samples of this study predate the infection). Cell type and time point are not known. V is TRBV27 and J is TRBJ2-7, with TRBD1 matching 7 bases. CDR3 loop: CASSLQGQPEEQYF. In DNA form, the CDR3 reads TGTGCCAGCAGTCTACAGGGACAGCCCGAGGAGCAGTACTTC.